Sequencing of this TCR beta chain was carried out in a study of Graves' ophthalmopathy and Graves' hyperthyroidism. Study in general: Hyperthyroidism qualified as stable when ophthalmopathy did not develop within 18 months of follow-up. Study findings and constraints: Progression of ophthalmopathy was predicted by the model with roughly 70% sensitivity and roughly 78% specificity. Blood shared most expanded thyroid clonotypes above 0.001 frequency.

Amplification of TCR beta CDR3 regions used RNA transcripts. Following a first-round RT-PCR that used HTBI primers, a second-round multiplex PCR was carried out. TCRdb re-called the multiplex PCR reads with MiXCR, one entry per CDR3 protein. The sample has more than 1,000,000 distinct CDR3 sequences, roughly two fifths seen once; the top ten hold 8.5% to 14%. The diagnosis combined clinical symptoms, thyroxine, TRAb, thyroid ultrasound and orbital computed tomography scans. This clonotype was counted at least ten times. What it recognizes is unknown. The CDR3 length is 14 residues. V trimming: 3 bases; J trimming: 3 bases; junction bases outside the gene matches: 2. The V gene's germline CDR1 is SGHTA and CDR2 FQGNSA.

This sequence originates from an adult man with Graves' hyperthyroidism. Sequencing was done on a sample of peripheral blood or thyroid tissue (not recorded which). The chain links TRBV7-2 to TRBJ2-7, with 10 bases aligning to TRBD2. The CDR3 spells CASSFGTSVYEQYF. The CDR3 DNA reads TGTGCCAGCAGCTTCGGGACTAGCGTCTACGAGCAGTACTTC.